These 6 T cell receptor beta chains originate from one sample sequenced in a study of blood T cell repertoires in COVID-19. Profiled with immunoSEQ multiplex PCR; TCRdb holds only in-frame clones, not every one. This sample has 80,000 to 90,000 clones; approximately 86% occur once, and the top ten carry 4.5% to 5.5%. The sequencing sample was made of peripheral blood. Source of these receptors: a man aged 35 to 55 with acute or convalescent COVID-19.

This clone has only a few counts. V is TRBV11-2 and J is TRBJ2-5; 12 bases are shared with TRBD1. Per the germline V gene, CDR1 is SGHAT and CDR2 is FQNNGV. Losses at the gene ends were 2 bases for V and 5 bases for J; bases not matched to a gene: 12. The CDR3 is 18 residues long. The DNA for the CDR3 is TGTGCCAGCAGCTTAAGGGGACAGGGGGCCCTACTAGGCGAGACCCAGTACTTC. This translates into CASSLRGQGALLGETQYF.

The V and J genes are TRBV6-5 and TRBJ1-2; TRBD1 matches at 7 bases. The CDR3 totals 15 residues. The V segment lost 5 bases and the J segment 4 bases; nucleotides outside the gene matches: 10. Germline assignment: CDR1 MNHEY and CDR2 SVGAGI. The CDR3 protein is CASSQRQGLGYGYTF. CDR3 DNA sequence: TGTGCCAGCAGTCAAAGACAGGGTCTCGGCTATGGCTACACCTTC.

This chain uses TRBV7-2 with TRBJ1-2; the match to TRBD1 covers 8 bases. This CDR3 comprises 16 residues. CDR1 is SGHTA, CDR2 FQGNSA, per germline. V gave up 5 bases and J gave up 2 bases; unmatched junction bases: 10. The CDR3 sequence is CASSLGATGANYGYTF. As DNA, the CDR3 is TGTGCCAGCAGCCTAGGGGCGACAGGGGCCAACTATGGCTACACCTTC.

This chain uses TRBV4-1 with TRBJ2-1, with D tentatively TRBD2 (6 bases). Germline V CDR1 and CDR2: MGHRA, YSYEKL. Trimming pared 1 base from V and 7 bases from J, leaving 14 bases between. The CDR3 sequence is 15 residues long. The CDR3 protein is CASSQGGLDINEQFF. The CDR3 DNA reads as TGCGCCAGCAGCCAAGGGGGACTCGATATAAATGAGCAGTTCTTC.

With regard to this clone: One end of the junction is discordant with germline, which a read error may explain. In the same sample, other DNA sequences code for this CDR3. The CDR3 nucleotides read TGCGCCAGCAGTCCCGCGTCCGGTCTAGCCAAAAACATTCAGTACTTC. Protein sequence: CASSPASGLAKNIQYF. V is TRBV27 and J is TRBJ2-4; D call uncertain. This CDR3 contains 16 residues. Germline V CDR1 and CDR2: MNHEY, SMNVEV (reference sequence).

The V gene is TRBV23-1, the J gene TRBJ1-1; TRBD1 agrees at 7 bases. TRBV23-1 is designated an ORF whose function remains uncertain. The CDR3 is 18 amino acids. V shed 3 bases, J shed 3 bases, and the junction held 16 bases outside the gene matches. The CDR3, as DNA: TGCGCCAGCAGTCAGCATCTTTCCCGTGGACAGGCGGACACTGAAGCTTTCTTT. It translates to CASSQHLSRGQADTEAFF.